These 27 T cell receptor beta chains came from one sample sequenced in a study of cytomegalovirus exposure and HLA in healthy donors (dated by TCRdb to the late 2010s). The receptor library was made with the immunoSEQ multiplex PCR assay. The multiplex PCR relied on a mix of 60 forward primers for TCR Vbeta segments and 13 reverse primers for TCR Jbeta segments. In its TCRdb copy, this immuneACCESS table keeps in-frame sequences only and misses some clones. Where compared with another copy, unresolved V genes explain less than half of these, and the others have no known cause. A total of fewer than 120,000 clones appear in this sample, roughly 84% of them only once. The ten biggest clones cover about 6.8% of the sample. Specimen: PBMCs. The receptors stem from a man under 40 in good health and CMV-seropositive.

The V call is TRBV18, the J call TRBJ2-3, with 8 bases lining up with TRBD2. CDR3 length: 21 residues. Germline values: CDR1 KGHSH, CDR2 LQKENI. The V and J ends lost 0 bases and 0 bases, in that order; junction bases with no gene match: 17. The CDR3 here is CASSPPGHYERGNISTDTQYF. The CDR3 coding sequence is TGTGCCAGCTCACCACCTGGCCACTATGAGCGGGGGAACATTAGCACAGATACGCAGTATTTT.

This rearrangement joins TRBV7-3 to TRBJ2-1, with 8 bases aligning to TRBD1. Germline assignment: CDR1 SGHTA and CDR2 FQGTGA. V lost 2 bases, J lost 11 bases, and 5 bases stayed unmatched. The CDR3 loop spans 13 amino acids. CDR3: CASSLSTGAQQFF. For the CDR3, the DNA is TGTGCCAGCAGCTTATCGACAGGGGCTCAGCAGTTCTTC.

In its sample, this clone was seen once. CDR3 coding DNA: TGTGCCAGCAGCCCCTACCTACTGATTGCCTACGAGCAGTACTTC. This gives the protein CASSPYLLIAYEQYF. The chain uses TRBV11-2 and TRBJ2-7, with D unclear. CDR3 size: 15 residues. The V gene lost 5 bases and the J gene lost 2 bases, with 16 bases spanning the gap. Germline V CDR1 and CDR2: SGHAT, FQNNGV.

This chain uses TRBV2 with TRBJ2-5; D is unresolved. V lost 6 bases, J lost 11 bases, and 10 bases lay in between. The CDR3 covers 10 residues. Germline V gives CDR1 SNHLY, CDR2 FYNNEI. CDR3 residues: CASRVGEQYF. The CDR3, as DNA: TGTGCCAGCAGGGTCGGAGAGCAGTACTTC.

V usage is TRBV5-7 and J usage is TRBJ1-4, with 12 bases fitting TRBD1. TRBV5-7 is reported as an ORF; its role is uncertain. The CDR3 is made up of 16 amino acids. The ends lost 4 bases at V and 2 bases at J; junction bases unmatched: 3. As DNA, the CDR3 is TGTGCCAGCAGCCGGGACAGGGGGCCCACTAATGAAAAACTGTTTTTT. It codes for CASSRDRGPTNEKLFF.

This sequence joins TRBV9 and TRBJ1-2, with unresolved D. Looked up from germline, CDR1 is SGDLS and CDR2 is YYNGEE. V dropped 0 bases and J dropped 4 bases, with 13 bases sitting between them. The CDR3 is 15 residues long. The CDR3 nucleotides are TGTGCCAGCAGCGTAGCGGTAGGCGAGGTCTATGGCTACACCTTC. The encoded protein is CASSVAVGEVYGYTF.

The chain combines TRBV19 with TRBJ2-2, with 12 nucleotides matching TRBD2. Germline CDR1 reads LNHDA; CDR2 reads SQIVND (reference sequence). The CDR3 runs 17 residues. The V gene end was trimmed by 0 bases and the J gene end by 7 bases; junction bases not matched to a gene: 6. DNA for the CDR3: TGTGCCAGTAGTATAGATAAGAGGACTAGCGGGGACGGGGAGCTGTTTTTT. Translation gives CASSIDKRTSGDGELFF.

V is TRBV20-1 and J is TRBJ1-1, with unresolved D. The CDR3 totals 11 residues. In germline, CDR1 is DFQATT, CDR2 SNEGSKA (reference sequence). The ends were cut back, 5 bases at V and 4 bases at J, with 8 bases in the middle. CDR3 DNA: TGCAGTGCTCAGGTGTCCACTGAAGCTTTCTTT. This translates into CSAQVSTEAFF.

This chain connects TRBV7-2 to TRBJ1-4, with unresolved D. V lost 3 bases, J lost 8 bases, and 16 bases lay in between. This CDR3 has 15 amino acids. From germline, CDR1 is SGHTA and CDR2 FQGNSA. CDR3 residues: CASSLGSYPREKLFF. DNA of the CDR3: TGTGCCAGCAGCTTGGGCTCCTATCCGAGAGAAAAACTGTTTTTT.

This rearrangement joins TRBV7-3 to TRBJ2-3; 10 bases agree with TRBD2. The CDR3 consists of 17 residues. Germline assignment: CDR1 SGHTA and CDR2 FQGTGA. V lost 1 base, J lost 2 bases, and 6 bases stayed unmatched. CDR3 bases: TGTGCCAGCAGCTTAATGGCACTAGCGGGAACCACAGATACGCAGTATTTT. Its translation: CASSLMALAGTTDTQYF.

This chain joins TRBV9 and TRBJ1-3, with unresolved D. The CDR3 totals 16 residues. The V and J ends lost 0 bases and 0 bases respectively, with 10 bases between them. CDR1 is SGDLS, CDR2 YYNGEE, per germline. The CDR3 DNA sequence: TGTGCCAGCAGCGTAGGAGTAGCGAGCTCTGGAAACACCATATATTTT. It yields the protein CASSVGVASSGNTIYF.

The chain recombines TRBV28 with TRBJ2-7; TRBD2 is a possible D gene (5 bases). CDR3 length: 16 amino acids. Trimming pared 6 bases from V and 1 base from J, leaving 19 bases between. Germline assignment: CDR1 MDHEN and CDR2 SYDVKM. DNA of the CDR3: TGTGCCAGCAGCTCGGGCGTCCCGGGGAATTCCTACGAGCAGTACTTC. Translated: CASSSGVPGNSYEQYF.

The chain recombines TRBV4-3 with TRBJ2-5; D gene unclear. The closer fit of TRBJ2-7 to the DNA end suggests the J call may be wrong. There are 16 residues in the CDR3. The germline CDR1 and CDR2 sequences are LGHNA and YSLEER. The CDR3 DNA follows: TGCGCCAGCAGCCAAGAAATAACTACCGATAGCTACGAGCAGTACTTC. Translation: CASSQEITTDSYEQYF.

This clone appeared a few times. The rearrangement joins TRBV5-1 to TRBJ1-4, with D possibly being TRBD1 (5 bases). V was pared by 1 base and J by 6 bases, with 10 bases between. CDR1 is SGHRS and CDR2 is YFSETQ in the germline V gene. CDR3 length: 14 amino acids. CDR3 sequence reads: CASSLSQGDEKLFF. Here the CDR3 DNA reads TGCGCCAGCAGCTTGAGCCAGGGTGATGAAAAACTGTTTTTT.

The chain uses TRBV5-6 and TRBJ2-5; D is perhaps TRBD2 (5 bases). From germline, CDR1 is SGHDT and CDR2 YYEEEE. The CDR3 spans 14 residues. Trimming pared 4 bases from V and 5 bases from J, leaving 15 bases between. The CDR3 coding sequence is TGTGCCAGCAGCCCGCCCGCGGGCCAGGAGACCCAGTACTTC. Its translation: CASSPPAGQETQYF. Full variable domain (remainder filled in from reference TRBV5-6 and TRBJ2-5): DAGVTQSPTHLIKTRGQQVTLRCSPKSGHDTVSWYQQALGQGPQFIFQYYEEEERQRGNFPDRFSGHQFPNYSSELNVNALLLGDSALYLCASSPPAGQETQYFGPGTRLLVL.

The chain couples TRBV15 to TRBJ2-1; 8 bases are a match to TRBD2. The junction had 9 bases not matched to a gene; V was cut back by 1 base and J by 4 bases. Germline values: CDR1 LNHNV, CDR2 YYDKDF (reference sequence). This CDR3 has 17 amino acids. The CDR3 DNA is TGTGCCACCAGCAGAGGGGGGGCGGGGGGCAGATACAATGAGCAGTTCTTC. The encoded protein is CATSRGGAGGRYNEQFF.

The rearrangement links TRBV2 to TRBJ2-3; D may be TRBD2 (5 bases). CDR3 length: 15 residues. Trimming pared 3 bases from V and 0 bases from J, leaving 10 bases between. Germline CDR1 and CDR2: SNHLY and FYNNEI. The CDR3 DNA reads as TGTGCCAGCAGTGACCGGGGTTGGAGCACAGATACGCAGTATTTT. Its protein is CASSDRGWSTDTQYF.

The chain recombines TRBV5-5 with TRBJ2-7, with a weak D call TRBD2 (7 bases). This CDR3 comprises 15 residues. The germline V gene has CDR1 SGHKS and CDR2 YYEKEE (reference sequence). Trimming pared 3 bases from V and 4 bases from J, leaving 17 bases between. This CDR3 is CASSSDPGGEYEQYF. The CDR3 DNA sequence: TGTGCCAGCAGCTCTGACCCGGGGGGCGAATACGAGCAGTACTTC.

The rearrangement uses TRBV15 and TRBJ2-7, with D tentatively TRBD1 (6 bases). The germline gives CDR1 LNHNV, CDR2 YYDKDF (reference sequence). This CDR3 is 14 amino acids long. V was trimmed by 0 bases and J by 2 bases, leaving 8 bases between them. The CDR3 nucleotides read TGTGCCACCAGCAGAGACCGGGACACCTACGAGCAGTACTTC. Its protein product is CATSRDRDTYEQYF.

Notes on this clone: The sample has other DNA sequences that encode this CDR3 too. J is TRBJ2-3 and V is TRBV5-4; 14 bases agree with TRBD2. This CDR3 region has 19 residues. V lost 2 bases, J lost 0 bases, and 8 bases stayed unmatched. Germline CDR1 SGHNT, CDR2 YYREEE (reference sequence). CDR3 sequence: CASSFRTSGGPKSTDTQYF. Here the CDR3 DNA reads TGTGCCAGCAGCTTCCGGACTAGCGGGGGGCCGAAAAGCACAGATACGCAGTATTTT.

This chain links TRBV6-1 with TRBJ2-3; D call uncertain. V lost 7 bases and J 0 bases, leaving 14 bases between the germline ends. Germline V lookup: CDR1 MNHNS, CDR2 SASEGT. This CDR3 comprises 15 residues. The CDR3 DNA is TGTGCCAGCAATACCCAGGCGTATAGCACAGATACGCAGTATTTT. The encoded protein is CASNTQAYSTDTQYF.

This clone was observed a single time. The chain links TRBV27 to TRBJ1-1; TRBD1 matches 10 bases. The CDR3 spans 15 residues. After removal of 6 bases from V and 1 base from J, the junction contained 5 bases not matched to a gene. Germline-derived CDR1 and CDR2 are MNHEY and SMNVEV (reference sequence). CDR3: CASSPRQGANTEAFF. CDR3 DNA: TGTGCCAGCAGCCCCAGACAGGGGGCGAACACTGAAGCTTTCTTT.

The chain is built from TRBV19 and TRBJ1-1; no clear D gene. This CDR3 contains 13 residues. Germline CDR1 reads LNHDA; CDR2 reads SQIVND (reference sequence). The V and J ends lost 5 bases and 0 bases respectively, with 7 bases between them. CDR3 loop: CASSPGMNTEAFF. The CDR3 DNA reads TGTGCCAGTAGTCCTGGCATGAACACTGAAGCTTTCTTT.

The chain is built from TRBV7-9 and TRBJ1-2; perhaps TRBD1 as D (6 bases). In germline, CDR1 is SEHNR, CDR2 FQNEAQ (reference sequence). This CDR3 region has 15 residues. V was trimmed by 2 bases and J by 2 bases, leaving 12 bases between them. The CDR3 DNA reads TGTGCCAGCAGCTTATCGTCAGGGGAGAACTATGGCTACACCTTC. Translation gives CASSLSSGENYGYTF.

Here the CDR3 reads CASSIDRGPRADVMNTQYF. Here the CDR3 DNA reads TGTGCCAGTAGTATAGACCGGGGTCCGCGGGCGGATGTAATGAATACGCAGTATTTT. The chain is built from TRBV19 and TRBJ2-3, with D possibly TRBD2 on 5 matching bases. The CDR3 has 19 residues. The V gene's germline CDR1 is LNHDA and CDR2 SQIVND (reference sequence). Trimming stripped 0 bases from V and 7 bases from J, with 26 bases between.

The CDR3 DNA sequence: TGCGCCAGCACTCATCTAGCGGGGGCCTTGGGGGAGCAGTTCTTC. Translated: CASTHLAGALGEQFF. The V call is TRBV5-1, the J call TRBJ2-1; 10 bases align to TRBD2. CDR3 size: 15 residues. Germline CDR1 SGHRS, CDR2 YFSETQ. V was clipped by 6 bases and J by 10 bases; unmatched bases: 13.

The chain employs TRBV6-1 and TRBJ1-2; 9 bases map to TRBD1. The V and J ends lost 0 bases and 5 bases, in that order; junction bases with no gene match: 7. Germline-derived CDR1 and CDR2 are MNHNS and SASEGT. This CDR3 has 16 residues. This CDR3 is CASSEAGTGPLYGYTF. CDR3 bases: TGTGCCAGCAGTGAAGCGGGGACAGGGCCCTTATATGGCTACACCTTC.